What follows describes a single TCR beta chain. Its antigen remains unknown. Incorporated into the TCR beta cDNA libraries were unique molecular identifiers, which served to reduce PCR and sequencing biases. T cells numbering about 0.85 to 10 million gave rise to around 460,000 cDNA molecules. Each CDR3 protein gets one entry after TCRdb re-called the PCR reads with MiXCR. The data contain 750,000 to 950,000 distinct CDR3 sequences, approximately 53% of them singletons. The sample belongs to a study of post-analysis software for immune sequencing data. Study overall: Patients with relapsing-remitting, secondary progressive and progressive-relapsing multiple sclerosis courses were all represented.

The CDR3 sequence is 12 residues long. V was clipped by 1 base and J by 6 bases, with 7 bases between them. Germline assignment: CDR1 SGHRS and CDR2 YFSETQ. Regarding the study as a whole: Samples sharing a preparation batch grouped tightly together when assessed by F measure. TRBV5-6, TRBV5-1 and TRBV20-1 belonged to a set of about five TRBV segments that were more frequent in patients than controls. Multiple sclerosis patients showed significantly lower normalized Chao1 diversity than controls did.

The sequencing input was blood. The receptor's source is a girl aged 5-17 years with multiple sclerosis. The V gene is TRBV5-1, the J gene TRBJ1-2, with a weak D call TRBD1 (5 bases). The CDR3 loop is CASSLMGDGYTF. As DNA, the CDR3 is TGCGCCAGCAGCTTGATGGGGGATGGCTACACCTTC.